These 8 T cell receptor beta chains were sequenced from one sample in a study of T cell responses to AZD1222 COVID-19 vaccine. The assay was immunoSEQ multiplex PCR, and TCRdb's table has in-frame clones only and misses some. The data hold over 95,000 clones, with 70% to 85% observed a single time. Source: peripheral blood, taken 28 days after the second AZD1222 dose. The receptors were gathered from an adult who received the AZD1222 COVID-19 vaccine.

The chain recombines TRBV7-9 with TRBJ1-5; D gene unclear. V was trimmed by 3 bases and J by 3 bases, leaving 9 bases between them. The CDR3 runs 14 residues. Germline values: CDR1 SEHNR, CDR2 FQNEAQ (reference sequence). The CDR3 coding sequence is TGTGCCAGCAGCTTGGGCGGATTCAATCAGCCCCAGCATTTT. This sequence encodes CASSLGGFNQPQHF.

V usage is TRBV3-1 (or the pseudogene TRBV3-2) and J usage is TRBJ1-1; D gene unclear. V lost 5 bases and J 5 bases, leaving 15 bases between the germline ends. Per the germline V gene, CDR1 is LGHDT and CDR2 is YNNKEL (reference sequence). The CDR3 has 14 residues. DNA for the CDR3: TGTGCCAGCAGCGACTCCCTTGTAGGAACTGAAGCTTTCTTT. Protein: CASSDSLVGTEAFF.

This sequence joins TRBV6-5 and TRBJ2-6; either TRBD1 or TRBD2 may supply D (5 bases each). CDR1 is MNHEY and CDR2 is SVGAGI in the germline V gene. The CDR3 extends over 16 amino acids. Trimming took off 2 bases at V and 1 base at J, with 9 bases between the two ends. The CDR3 loop reads CASSYNWGSGANVLTF. CDR3 nucleotide sequence: TGTGCCAGCAGTTACAATTGGGGGTCTGGGGCCAACGTCCTGACTTTC.

The chain recombines TRBV14 with TRBJ1-4; TRBD1 aligns across 7 bases. Trimming at V came to 3 bases and at J to 6 bases, leaving 7 bases not matched to a gene. This CDR3 is 15 amino acids long. Germline-derived CDR1 and CDR2 are SGHDN and FVKESK. The CDR3 region is CASSQGTAPYEKLFF. In DNA, the CDR3 is TGTGCCAGCAGCCAGGGGACAGCTCCTTATGAAAAACTGTTTTTT.

V and J are TRBV13 and TRBJ1-1; weak D call: TRBD1 (6 bases). CDR1 and CDR2 from the germline V gene are PRHDT and FYEKMQ (reference sequence). V was pared by 5 bases and J by 4 bases, with 20 bases between. This CDR3 spans 16 amino acids. CDR3 sequence: CASSDWTVPGVTEAFF. The CDR3 coding sequence is TGTGCCAGCAGCGATTGGACAGTTCCTGGGGTCACTGAAGCTTTCTTT.

This chain links TRBV18 with TRBJ2-7, with D unclear. The CDR3 totals 14 residues. Trimming pared 5 bases from V and 2 bases from J, leaving 13 bases between. CDR1 KGHSH and CDR2 LQKENI come from the germline V gene. CDR3 loop: CASSKAAQTYEQYF. CDR3 nucleotide sequence: TGTGCCAGCTCAAAGGCTGCCCAGACCTACGAGCAGTACTTC.

The V call is TRBV6-2 or TRBV6-3, the J call TRBJ1-2; no firm D call. With 0 bases removed from V and 2 bases from J, the gap between germline ends came to 13 bases. Germline V gene sequence: CDR1 MNHEY, CDR2 SVGEGT. This CDR3 spans 16 amino acids. The CDR3 DNA follows: TGTGCCAGCAGTTACTCGAGCAGGATCGGGAACTATGGCTACACCTTC. Protein product: CASSYSSRIGNYGYTF.

This rearrangement joins TRBV13 to TRBJ2-7; D gene uncertain. Trimming removed 2 bases from V and 6 bases from J, with 11 bases in between. Germline assignment: CDR1 PRHDT and CDR2 FYEKMQ (reference sequence). This CDR3 has 13 residues. CDR3 DNA: TGTGCCAGCAGCTTACCACTCAACAGCGAGCAGTACTTC. This translates into CASSLPLNSEQYF.